This is a list of T cell receptor beta chains from one sample in a study of blood T cell repertoires in COVID-19. Profiling relied on immunoSEQ multiplex PCR, and the TCRdb table lists in-frame clones only, not all of them. The sample comprises 150,000 to 200,000 clones, 65% to 80% of which are singletons, and 17% rests with the top ten. The sequenced material came from PBMCs or T cells enriched from blood (not recorded which). The source of these receptors is a woman aged 50 to 60 with acute COVID-19. Each CDR3 is given with its conserved first and last residue.

J gene | V gene | CDR3 protein
TRBJ2-1 | TRBV28 | CASSSRFGLQFF
TRBJ2-3 | TRBV9 | CASSVGQGPPDTQYF
TRBJ1-4 | TRBV7-2 | CASSLDRATNEKLFF
TRBJ1-1 | TRBV24-1 | CATREDRGRDTEAFF
TRBJ1-5 | TRBV10-3 | CAISESISSNQPQHF
TRBJ1-2 | TRBV6-5 | CASSDRVYGYTF
TRBJ1-2 | TRBV2 | CASNTGAGIGYTF
TRBJ1-1 | TRBV30 | CAWSVLGGTTEAFF
TRBJ2-3 | TRBV5-6 | CASSRTGVSADTQYF
TRBJ1-2 | TRBV29-1 | CSVGAGTYGYTF
TRBJ2-5 | TRBV11-2 | CASSPNRVQETQYF
TRBJ1-4 | TRBV6-6 | CASTTLRAGNEKLFF
TRBJ1-1 | TRBV10-1 | CASSSADRGATEAFF
TRBJ2-3 | TRBV6-5 | CASTLKRGGTDTQYF
TRBJ1-2 | TRBV6-4 | CASRHNPGAGELYGYTF
TRBJ2-6 | TRBV7-9 | CASSSRDRGLSGANVLTF
TRBJ2-1 | TRBV25-1 | CASSERGAPFNEQFF
TRBJ1-5 | TRBV18 | CASSPRGVSRNQPQHF
TRBJ1-3 | TRBV6-5 | CASRDPQGNRNTIYF
TRBJ2-2 | TRBV7-8 | CASSLRSGNTGELFF
TRBJ1-2 | TRBV27 | CASGLGHGYTF
TRBJ2-3 | TRBV18 | CASSTGLFLSTDTQYF
TRBJ1-3 | TRBV7-8 | CASSPFGGSSGNTIYF
TRBJ1-3 | TRBV11-3 | CASSDRAGNTIYF
TRBJ1-5 | TRBV7-2 | CASSSGGGGQPQHF
TRBJ1-6 | TRBV19 | CASSIGQLNSPLHF
TRBJ1-1 | TRBV18 | CASSGNTEAFF
TRBJ1-1 | TRBV2 | CASSDSLDSYWGDTEAFF